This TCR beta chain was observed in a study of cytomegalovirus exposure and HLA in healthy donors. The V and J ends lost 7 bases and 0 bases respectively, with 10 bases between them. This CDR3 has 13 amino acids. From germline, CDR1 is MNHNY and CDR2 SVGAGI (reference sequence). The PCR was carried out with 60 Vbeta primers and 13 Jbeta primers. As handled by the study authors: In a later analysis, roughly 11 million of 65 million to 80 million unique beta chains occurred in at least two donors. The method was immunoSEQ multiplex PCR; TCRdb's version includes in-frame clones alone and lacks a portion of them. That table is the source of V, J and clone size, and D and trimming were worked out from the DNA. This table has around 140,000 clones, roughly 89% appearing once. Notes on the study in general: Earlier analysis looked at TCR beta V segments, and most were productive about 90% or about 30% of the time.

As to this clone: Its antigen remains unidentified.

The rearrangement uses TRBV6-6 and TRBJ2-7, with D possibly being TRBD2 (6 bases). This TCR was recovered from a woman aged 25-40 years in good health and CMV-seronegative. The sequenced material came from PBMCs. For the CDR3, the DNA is TGTGCCAGCAATCGGGGGTCCTCCTACGAGCAGTACTTC. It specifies CASNRGSSYEQYF.